Each of the 3 T cell receptor beta chains below was sequenced from the same sample in a study of cytotoxic CD8 clonotypes in ibrutinib-treated CLL. Clones were read by immunoSEQ multiplex PCR, and TCRdb kept only the in-frame ones, dropping some. The table lists some 160,000 clones, 81% of them singletons. The source was PBMCs, collected after 12 months of ibrutinib treatment. The receptors shown here come from a human donor with chronic lymphocytic leukemia.

This clone was detected a few times. The CDR3 spells CASSLGGPEGTF. CDR3 in DNA: TGTGCCAGCAGCTTGGGGGGCCCCGAGGGTACCTTC. V gene TRBV5-6 combines with J gene TRBJ1-2, with a weak D call TRBD1 (5 bases). The germline CDR1 and CDR2 sequences are SGHDT and YYEEEE. The CDR3 consists of 12 residues. V lost 0 bases, J lost 14 bases, and 14 bases lay in between.

In this sample, this clone turned up a few times. Other DNA sequences in the sample encode the same CDR3. The chain employs TRBV6-1 and TRBJ2-3, with D perhaps TRBD1 (7 bases). Germline V gene data show CDR1 as MNHNS and CDR2 as SASEGT. This CDR3 spans 15 amino acids. Trimming pared 4 bases from V and 5 bases from J, leaving 16 bases between. The CDR3 coding sequence is TGTGCCAGCAGTGTTCAACTAGCAGGGGGAGATACGCAGTATTTT. Translation gives CASSVQLAGGDTQYF.

The chain combines TRBV20-1 with TRBJ1-5; D remains ambiguous. Trimming removed 3 bases from V and 6 bases from J, with 6 bases in between. This CDR3 is built from 11 residues. The germline gives CDR1 DFQATT, CDR2 SNEGSKA (reference sequence). The CDR3 region has the DNA TGCAGTGCTAGCCCGGGTCAGCCCCAGCATTTT. Protein: CSASPGQPQHF.